These 27 T cell receptor beta chains were all obtained from the same sample, sequenced in a study of Graves' ophthalmopathy and Graves' hyperthyroidism. Using RNA transcripts, the TCR beta CDR3 regions were amplified. A first-round RT-PCR used HTBI primers, followed by a second-round multiplex PCR. TCRdb processed the multiplex PCR reads anew with MiXCR; each CDR3 protein has one entry. The sample lists approximately 160,000 distinct CDR3 sequences, around two fifths occurring once. Sequences were obtained from peripheral blood. The receptor set was obtained from a man aged 25-45 years with Graves' ophthalmopathy.

This clonotype was seen at least ten times. CDR3 sequence: CASSPRRGSEQYF. Here the CDR3 DNA reads TGTGCCAGCAGTCCCCGTAGAGGTTCAGAGCAGTACTTC. The chain is built from TRBV7-2 and TRBJ2-7; D is unresolved. The CDR3 has 13 amino acids. Germline CDR1 reads SGHTA; CDR2 reads FQGNSA. The germline V and J ends were trimmed by 6 bases and 7 bases, with 16 bases remaining between them.

This clonotype was observed many times. This chain connects TRBV29-1 to TRBJ2-7; possibly TRBD1 for D (6 bases). CDR1 and CDR2 from the germline V gene are SQVTM and ANQGSEA. Trimming pared 3 bases from V and 3 bases from J, leaving 15 bases between. This CDR3 spans 14 amino acids. The CDR3 DNA follows: TGCAGCGTTGAGGGGGCAGGGGACAACTACGAGCAGTACTTC. Translating it yields CSVEGAGDNYEQYF.

This clonotype was counted a single time. This sequence joins TRBV20-1 and TRBJ2-7, with TRBD2 matching 7 bases. The CDR3 has 13 residues. Germline values: CDR1 DFQATT, CDR2 SNEGSKA (reference sequence). J lost 7 bases, V lost 2 bases, and 8 bases had no gene match. For the CDR3, the DNA is TGCAGTGCTAGAATCCTAGCGGCGGGAGAGCAGTACTTC. It codes for CSARILAAGEQYF.

The chain is built from TRBV20-1 and TRBJ1-5; D is unclear. Trimming cost V 0 bases and J 6 bases, with 9 bases left between them. Germline CDR1 DFQATT, CDR2 SNEGSKA (reference sequence). This CDR3 spans 13 amino acids. CDR3 in amino acids: CSARDHLGQPQHF. The DNA of the CDR3 is TGCAGTGCTAGAGATCATCTGGGTCAGCCCCAGCATTTT.

The CDR3 region has the DNA TGTGCCAGCAGTTTAGTCCGGGGAGGGAGCTTCACTGAAGCTTTCTTT. Protein product: CASSLVRGGSFTEAFF. The chain uses TRBV12-3 or TRBV12-4 and TRBJ1-1; no firm D call. V dropped 1 base and J dropped 4 bases, with 16 bases sitting between them. The CDR3 length is 16 residues.

This rearrangement joins TRBV6-5 to TRBJ1-1; D perhaps matches TRBD1 (6 bases). This CDR3 region has 15 residues. V was trimmed by 0 bases and J by 3 bases, leaving 11 bases between them. Per the germline V gene, CDR1 is MNHEY and CDR2 is SVGAGI. CDR3 in amino acids: CASSYSRGGDTEAFF. The CDR3 coding sequence is TGTGCCAGCAGTTACTCCAGGGGTGGCGACACTGAAGCTTTCTTT.

The chain is built from TRBV6-2 or TRBV6-3 and TRBJ2-5, with D possibly matching TRBD2 (5 bases). Trimming removed 0 bases at V and 0 bases at J, with 8 bases between. Germline V gives CDR1 MNHEY, CDR2 SVGEGT. The CDR3 spans 15 residues. The CDR3 DNA sequence: TGTGCCAGCAGTTACTCGGACTCCTACCAAGAGACCCAGTACTTC. Residues: CASSYSDSYQETQYF.

The V call is TRBV29-1, the J call TRBJ2-7; D is possibly TRBD1 (5 bases). V gave up 0 bases and J gave up 4 bases, with 19 bases separating them. This CDR3 comprises 16 residues. The germline V gene encodes CDR1 SQVTM and CDR2 ANQGSEA. The CDR3 is CSVEDRDPSKRYEQYF. CDR3 DNA sequence: TGCAGCGTTGAAGACAGGGATCCATCTAAGAGGTACGAGCAGTACTTC.

This clonotype has a count of ten or more. This rearrangement joins TRBV19 to TRBJ1-1; D is uncertain. This CDR3 spans 14 amino acids. V lost 3 bases and J 2 bases, leaving 10 bases between the germline ends. Germline CDR1 and CDR2: LNHDA and SQIVND (reference sequence). CDR3 sequence: CASSIRHLNTEAFF. CDR3 DNA: TGTGCCAGTAGTATTAGACACTTAAACACTGAAGCTTTCTTT.

This clonotype was found many times. This chain connects TRBV30 to TRBJ1-1, with TRBD1 matching over 7 bases. The CDR3 is 16 amino acids. Looked up from germline, CDR1 is GTSNPN and CDR2 is SVGIG (reference sequence). Germline trimming cut 3 bases from V and 5 bases from J; bases unmatched to any gene: 15. The CDR3 loop reads CAWRSTGARTRTEAFF. DNA of the CDR3: TGTGCCTGGAGATCTACAGGGGCGCGGACGAGGACTGAAGCTTTCTTT.

A single count supports this clonotype. The chain carries TRBV12-3 or TRBV12-4 and TRBJ1-2; 7 nucleotides match TRBD1. The V and J ends lost 4 bases and 4 bases, in that order; junction bases with no gene match: 6. CDR3 length equals 14 residues. The CDR3 nucleotides are TGTGCCAGCAGTTCTGACAGGGTCTCCTATGGCTACACCTTC. Encoded protein: CASSSDRVSYGYTF.

The chain uses TRBV19 and TRBJ1-5; TRBD1 agrees at 7 bases. CDR1 and CDR2 (germline): LNHDA, SQIVND (reference sequence). The CDR3 consists of 15 residues. After removal of 3 bases from V and 5 bases from J, the junction contained 7 bases not matched to a gene. CDR3 DNA: TGTGCCAGTAGTATTAGGAGACAGGGCCATCAGCCCCAGCATTTT. It yields the protein CASSIRRQGHQPQHF.

The chain carries TRBV29-1 and TRBJ2-5; a possible D gene is TRBD1 (5 bases). In germline, CDR1 is SQVTM, CDR2 ANQGSEA. This CDR3 region has 13 residues. V lost 7 bases, J lost 0 bases, and 12 bases lay in between. The CDR3 DNA reads TGCAGCGCCTCGGACACCAACCAAGAGACCCAGTACTTC. This codes for CSASDTNQETQYF.

This clonotype has at least ten counts. This chain links TRBV9 with TRBJ2-7, with D possibly being TRBD1 or TRBD2 (6 bases each). Germline V gives CDR1 SGDLS, CDR2 YYNGEE. The CDR3 has 13 amino acids. Trimming cost V 0 bases and J 7 bases, with 11 bases left between them. CDR3 residues: CASSVDGGREQYF. CDR3 sequence (DNA): TGTGCCAGCAGCGTAGATGGGGGGCGGGAGCAGTACTTC.

The rearrangement joins TRBV30 to TRBJ1-2; 8 nucleotides agree with TRBD1. The CDR3 contains 14 residues. Germline CDR1 and CDR2: GTSNPN and SVGIG (reference sequence). V lost 3 bases, J lost 4 bases, and 7 bases stayed unmatched. In DNA, the CDR3 is TGTGCCTGGAGAAATGGACAGGGAGTCTATGGCTACACCTTC. This gives the protein CAWRNGQGVYGYTF.

The chain couples TRBV4-2 to TRBJ2-2, with a possible D match to TRBD1 (5 bases). CDR3 length equals 17 residues. Per germline, CDR1 LGHNA and CDR2 YNFKEQ. Trimming took off 4 bases at V and 0 bases at J, with 15 bases between the two ends. The CDR3, as DNA: TGTGCCAGCAGCCCATTTACCGGCAGGGCGAACACCGGGGAGCTGTTTTTT. Translated: CASSPFTGRANTGELFF.

Many counts were recorded for this clonotype. V gene TRBV6-6 combines with J gene TRBJ1-1; D unclear. In germline, CDR1 is MNHNY, CDR2 SVGAGI (reference sequence). This CDR3 is built from 12 residues. Trimming stripped 2 bases from V and 7 bases from J, with 8 bases between. The CDR3 reads CASSYDRSEAFF. CDR3 in DNA: TGTGCCAGCAGTTACGATAGGAGTGAAGCTTTCTTT.

CDR3 in amino acids: CASTRTYNSPLHF. DNA of the CDR3: TGTGCCAGCACACGGACCTATAATTCACCCCTCCACTTT. The gene calls are TRBV28 and TRBJ1-6; unclear D gene. The CDR3 sequence is 13 residues long. V was shortened by 7 bases and J by 2 bases, with 6 bases between the two germline ends. CDR1 and CDR2 (germline): MDHEN, SYDVKM.

V is TRBV6-2 or TRBV6-3 and J is TRBJ2-7; 12 positions agree with TRBD1. The trim removed 4 bases at V and 4 bases at J, leaving 8 bases unmatched. The CDR3 consists of 16 residues. Germline CDR1 is MNHEY and CDR2 is SVGEGT. The DNA for the CDR3 is TGTGCCAGCAGTTTTCTACCGGGACAGGGGGCATACGAGCAGTACTTC. Translating gives CASSFLPGQGAYEQYF.

This clonotype was found many times. CDR3 residues: CASSLGTRGSYGYTF. The CDR3 coding sequence is TGTGCCAGCAGTTTAGGTACAAGAGGGAGCTATGGCTACACCTTC. The V and J genes are TRBV12-3 or TRBV12-4 and TRBJ1-2; no clear D. V lost 1 base, J lost 4 bases, and 13 bases lay in between. This CDR3 spans 15 amino acids.

The rearrangement links TRBV6-2 or TRBV6-3 to TRBJ2-7; no clear D gene. The CDR3 is 13 amino acids. Trimming took off 6 bases at V and 3 bases at J, with 12 bases between the two ends. CDR1 MNHEY and CDR2 SVGEGT come from the germline V gene. DNA for the CDR3: TGTGCCAGCAGGCCTACACTAAACTACGAGCAGTACTTC. This codes for CASRPTLNYEQYF.

There are many counts of this clonotype. The chain joins TRBV5-6 to TRBJ2-4, with unresolved D. V was cut by 2 bases and J by 0 bases, with 6 bases left in between. From germline, CDR1 is SGHDT and CDR2 YYEEEE. This CDR3 comprises 14 residues. CDR3: CASSFMLAKNIQYF. The CDR3, as DNA: TGTGCCAGCAGCTTCATGTTAGCCAAAAACATTCAGTACTTC.

At least ten counts were recorded for this clonotype. This chain joins TRBV15 and TRBJ1-1; a possible D gene is TRBD1 (6 bases). Trimming pared 2 bases from V and 4 bases from J, leaving 11 bases between. Germline V gives CDR1 LNHNV, CDR2 YYDKDF (reference sequence). The CDR3 runs to 14 residues. DNA for the CDR3: TGTGCCACCAGCAGACAGGGGATTGGCACTGAAGCTTTCTTT. Its protein product is CATSRQGIGTEAFF.

This chain joins TRBV11-2 and TRBJ2-5; TRBD2 agrees at 16 bases. V shed 5 bases, J shed 9 bases, and the junction held 3 bases outside the gene matches. There are 14 residues in the CDR3. The germline V gene encodes CDR1 SGHAT and CDR2 FQNNGV. The CDR3 region has the DNA TGTGCCAGCAGCGGCGGGACTAGCGGGGGGGCCCAGTACTTC. It specifies CASSGGTSGGAQYF.

This clonotype has a count of ten or more. V usage is TRBV7-3 and J usage is TRBJ1-2, with D perhaps matching TRBD1 (5 bases). The germline CDR1 and CDR2 sequences are SGHTA and FQGTGA. The CDR3 spans 14 residues. Trimming removed 8 bases from V and 4 bases from J, with 17 bases in between. The CDR3 region is CASGLDGGSYGYTF. For the CDR3, the DNA is TGTGCCAGCGGCCTTGACGGGGGGAGCTATGGCTACACCTTC.

This clonotype was counted a few times. V is TRBV28 and J is TRBJ2-7, with 8 bases fitting TRBD2. Losses at the gene ends were 5 bases for V and 3 bases for J; bases not matched to a gene: 6. Germline V CDR1 and CDR2: MDHEN, SYDVKM. The CDR3 runs to 14 residues. The CDR3, as DNA: TGTGCCAGCAGTAGCCAGCGGGAGCTCTACGAGCAGTACTTC. Translation gives CASSSQRELYEQYF.

This clonotype was observed at least ten times. The chain uses TRBV3-1 and TRBJ2-7; 9 nucleotides align to TRBD1. With 2 bases clipped from V and 5 bases from J, the junction kept 7 bases outside the gene matches. Germline V CDR1 and CDR2: LGHDT, YNNKEL (reference sequence). This CDR3 comprises 15 residues. The CDR3 DNA sequence: TGTGCCAGCAGCCAATATACGGGGACAGGGAACGAGCAGTACTTC. This gives the protein CASSQYTGTGNEQYF.